The clone carrying this T cell receptor beta chain was recorded once. Its target is not known. These data are taken from a study of cytomegalovirus exposure and HLA in healthy donors. Study results and limitations: It was about 180 TCR beta chains that were listed as cytomegalovirus-associated. Reported findings show TCR beta sequences accurately forecast HLA-A and HLA-B alleles in most subjects.

Primers included in the PCR were 60 Vbeta and 13 Jbeta primers. The repertoire was sequenced with immunoSEQ multiplex PCR; TCRdb's copy has only in-frame clones and lacks some. The sample gives 150,000 to 200,000 clones, about 63% of which show up once; 2.8% is in the top ten. The CDR3 contains 13 residues. Trimming took 3 bases from V and 7 from J; bases not matched to a gene: 2. Germline assignment: CDR1 SGHTA and CDR2 FQGNSA. The sequencing sample was made of PBMCs. This receptor was obtained from a woman in her 40s in good health and CMV-seropositive. The chain recombines TRBV7-2 with TRBJ1-3; 8 positions agree with TRBD1. CDR3 sequence reads: CASSLGQVNTIYF. CDR3 nucleotides: TGTGCCAGCAGCTTGGGACAGGTTAACACCATATATTTT.